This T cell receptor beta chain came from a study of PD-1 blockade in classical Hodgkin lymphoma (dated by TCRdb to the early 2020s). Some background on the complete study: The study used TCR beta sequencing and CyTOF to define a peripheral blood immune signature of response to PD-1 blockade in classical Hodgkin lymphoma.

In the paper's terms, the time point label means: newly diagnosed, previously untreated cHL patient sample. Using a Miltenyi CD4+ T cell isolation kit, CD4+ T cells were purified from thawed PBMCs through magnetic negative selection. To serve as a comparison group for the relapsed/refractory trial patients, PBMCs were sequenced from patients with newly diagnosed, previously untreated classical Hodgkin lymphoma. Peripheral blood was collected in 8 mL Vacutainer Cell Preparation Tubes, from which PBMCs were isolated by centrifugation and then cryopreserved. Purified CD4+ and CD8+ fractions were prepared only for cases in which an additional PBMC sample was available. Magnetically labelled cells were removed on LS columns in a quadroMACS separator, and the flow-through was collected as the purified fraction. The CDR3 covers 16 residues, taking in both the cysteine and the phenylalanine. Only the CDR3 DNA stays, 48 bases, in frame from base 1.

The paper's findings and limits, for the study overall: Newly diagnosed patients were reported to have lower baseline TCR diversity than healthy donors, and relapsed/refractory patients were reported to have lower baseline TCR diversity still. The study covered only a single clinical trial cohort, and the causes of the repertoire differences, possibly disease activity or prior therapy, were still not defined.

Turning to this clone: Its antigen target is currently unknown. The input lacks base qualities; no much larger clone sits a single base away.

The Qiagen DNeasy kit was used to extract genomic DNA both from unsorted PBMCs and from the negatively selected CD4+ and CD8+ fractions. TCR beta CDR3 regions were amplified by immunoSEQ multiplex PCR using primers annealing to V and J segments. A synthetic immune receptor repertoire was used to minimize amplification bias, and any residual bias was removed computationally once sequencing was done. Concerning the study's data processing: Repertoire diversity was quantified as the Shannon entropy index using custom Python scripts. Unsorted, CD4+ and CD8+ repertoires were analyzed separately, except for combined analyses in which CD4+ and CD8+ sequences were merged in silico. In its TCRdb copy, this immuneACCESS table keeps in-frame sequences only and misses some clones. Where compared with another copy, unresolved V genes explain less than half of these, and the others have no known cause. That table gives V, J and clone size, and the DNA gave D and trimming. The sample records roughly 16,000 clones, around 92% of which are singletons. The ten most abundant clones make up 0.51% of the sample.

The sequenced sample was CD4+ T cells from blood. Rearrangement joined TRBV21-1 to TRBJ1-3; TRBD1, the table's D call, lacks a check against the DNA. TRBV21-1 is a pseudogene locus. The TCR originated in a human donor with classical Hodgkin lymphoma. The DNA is TGTGCCAGCAGCGCCAAGGGACAGGGGAGAGGAAACACCATATATTTT. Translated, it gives CASSAKGQGRGNTIYF.